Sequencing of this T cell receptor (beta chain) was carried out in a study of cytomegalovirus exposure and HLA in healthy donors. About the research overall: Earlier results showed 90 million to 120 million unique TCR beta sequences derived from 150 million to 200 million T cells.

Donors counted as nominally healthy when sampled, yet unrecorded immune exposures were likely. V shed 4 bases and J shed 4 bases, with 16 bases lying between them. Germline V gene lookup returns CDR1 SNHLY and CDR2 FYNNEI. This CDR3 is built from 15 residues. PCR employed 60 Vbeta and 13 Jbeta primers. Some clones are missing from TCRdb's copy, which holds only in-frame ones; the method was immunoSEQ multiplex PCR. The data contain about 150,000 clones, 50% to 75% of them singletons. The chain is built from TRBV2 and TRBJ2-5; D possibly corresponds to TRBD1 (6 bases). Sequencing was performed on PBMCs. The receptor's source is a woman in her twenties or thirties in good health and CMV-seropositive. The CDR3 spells CASSGGQGRGETQYF. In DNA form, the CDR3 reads TGTGCCAGCAGTGGCGGGCAGGGGAGAGGAGAGACCCAGTACTTC. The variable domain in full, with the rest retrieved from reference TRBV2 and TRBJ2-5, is EPEVTQTPSHQVTQMGQEVILRCVPISNHLYFYWYRQILGQKVEFLVSFYNNEISEKSEIFDDQFSVERPDGSNFTLKIRSTKLEDSAMYFCASSGGQGRGETQYFGPGTRLLVL.